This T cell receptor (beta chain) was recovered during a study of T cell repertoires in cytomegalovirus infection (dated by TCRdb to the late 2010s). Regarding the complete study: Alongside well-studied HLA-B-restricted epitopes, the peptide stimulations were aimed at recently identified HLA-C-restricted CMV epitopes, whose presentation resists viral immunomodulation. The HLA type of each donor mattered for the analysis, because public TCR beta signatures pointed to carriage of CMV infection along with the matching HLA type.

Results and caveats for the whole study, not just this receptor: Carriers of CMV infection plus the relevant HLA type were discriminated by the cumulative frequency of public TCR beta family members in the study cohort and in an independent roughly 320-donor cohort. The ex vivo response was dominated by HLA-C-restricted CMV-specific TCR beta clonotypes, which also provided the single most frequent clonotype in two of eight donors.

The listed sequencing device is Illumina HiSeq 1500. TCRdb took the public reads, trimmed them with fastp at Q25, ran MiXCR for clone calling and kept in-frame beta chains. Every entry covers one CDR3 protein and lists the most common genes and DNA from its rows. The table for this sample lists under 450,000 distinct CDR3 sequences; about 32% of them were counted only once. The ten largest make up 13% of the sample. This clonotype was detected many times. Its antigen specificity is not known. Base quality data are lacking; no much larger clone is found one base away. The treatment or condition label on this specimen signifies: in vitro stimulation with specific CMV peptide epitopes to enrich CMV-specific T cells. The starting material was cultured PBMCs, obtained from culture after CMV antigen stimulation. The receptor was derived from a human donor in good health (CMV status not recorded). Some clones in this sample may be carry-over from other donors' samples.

The CDR3 protein is CASSARLAGSTDTQYF. The bases are TGTGCCAGCAGCGCTCGACTAGCGGGAAGCACAGATACGCAGTATTTT. The chain joins TRBV7-2 to TRBJ2-3; 11 middle bases align to TRBD2. The CDR3 runs 16 amino acids, cysteine and phenylalanine included. This entry keeps only the CDR3 DNA: 48 bases, framed from base 1. Clipping removes 5 bases from V and 0 bases from J, with 4 as the unmatched junction base count. CDR1 SGHTA and CDR2 FQGNSA were looked up in the germline V gene.